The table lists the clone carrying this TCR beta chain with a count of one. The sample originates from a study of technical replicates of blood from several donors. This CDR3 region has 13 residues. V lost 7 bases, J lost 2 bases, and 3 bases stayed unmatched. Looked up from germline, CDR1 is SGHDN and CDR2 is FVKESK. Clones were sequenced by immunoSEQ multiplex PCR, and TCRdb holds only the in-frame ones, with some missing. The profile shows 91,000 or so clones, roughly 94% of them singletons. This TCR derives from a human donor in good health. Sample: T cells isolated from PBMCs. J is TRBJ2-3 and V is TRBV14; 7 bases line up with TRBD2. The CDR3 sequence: CASTAGFTDTQYF. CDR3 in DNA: TGTGCCAGCACAGCGGGGTTCACAGATACGCAGTATTTT.